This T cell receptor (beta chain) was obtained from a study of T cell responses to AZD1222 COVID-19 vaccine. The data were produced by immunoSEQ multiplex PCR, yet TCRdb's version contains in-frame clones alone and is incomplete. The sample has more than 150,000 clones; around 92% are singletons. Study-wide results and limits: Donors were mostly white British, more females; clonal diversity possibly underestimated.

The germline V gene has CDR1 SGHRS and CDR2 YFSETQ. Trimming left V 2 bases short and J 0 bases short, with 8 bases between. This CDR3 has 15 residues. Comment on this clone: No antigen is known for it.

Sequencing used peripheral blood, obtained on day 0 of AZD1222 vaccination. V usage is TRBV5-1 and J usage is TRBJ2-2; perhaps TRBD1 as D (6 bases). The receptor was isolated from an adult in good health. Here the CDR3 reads CASSFGTTNTGELFF. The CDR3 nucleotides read TGCGCCAGCAGCTTCGGGACAACGAACACCGGGGAGCTGTTTTTT.